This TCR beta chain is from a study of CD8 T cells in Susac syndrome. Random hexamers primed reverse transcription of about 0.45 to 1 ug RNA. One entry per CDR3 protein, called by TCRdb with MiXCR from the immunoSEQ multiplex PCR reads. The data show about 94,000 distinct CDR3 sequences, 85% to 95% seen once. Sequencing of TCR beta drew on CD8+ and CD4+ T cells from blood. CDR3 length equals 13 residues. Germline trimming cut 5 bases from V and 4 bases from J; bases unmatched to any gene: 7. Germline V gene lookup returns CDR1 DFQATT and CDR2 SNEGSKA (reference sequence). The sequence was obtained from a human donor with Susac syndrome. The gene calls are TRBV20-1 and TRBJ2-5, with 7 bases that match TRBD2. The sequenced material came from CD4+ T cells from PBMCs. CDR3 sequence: CSAWLAVGETQYF. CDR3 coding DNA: TGCAGTGCTTGGCTAGCGGTGGGAGAGACCCAGTACTTC.